One and the same sample provided the 3 T cell receptor beta chains below, sequenced in a study of response to subunit inactivated influenza vaccine. One entry per CDR3 protein, called by TCRdb with MiXCR from the RT-PCR reads. The sample contains over 400,000 distinct CDR3 sequences, around 13% of which appear only once. The material was PBMCs from blood, obtained roughly 45 days after vaccination. These receptors came from a man over 45 who received an inactivated influenza vaccine.

The chain combines TRBV3-1 with TRBJ2-1; TRBD2 agrees at 11 bases. Trimming at V came to 0 bases and at J to 10 bases, leaving 11 bases not matched to a gene. Per germline, CDR1 LGHDT and CDR2 YNNKEL (reference sequence). The CDR3 totals 17 residues. This chain's CDR3 is CASSQDQWLAGGGEQFF. The CDR3 DNA follows: TGTGCCAGCAGCCAAGATCAGTGGCTAGCGGGAGGTGGCGAGCAGTTCTTC.

The rearrangement uses TRBV5-3 and TRBJ2-7; 13 bases align to TRBD2. TRBV5-3 is filed as an ORF, its function uncertain. The V segment lost 9 bases and the J segment 1 base; nucleotides outside the gene matches: 13. The CDR3 is 17 residues long. The CDR3: CATATSGGAGVSYEQYF. The CDR3 DNA follows: TGTGCCACCGCAACTAGCGGGGGGGCCGGAGTGTCCTACGAGCAGTACTTC.

This clonotype was counted many times. This rearrangement joins TRBV3-1 to TRBJ1-2; D may be TRBD1 (6 bases). Germline V gene sequence: CDR1 LGHDT, CDR2 YNNKEL (reference sequence). Trimming cost V 1 base and J 1 base, with 13 bases left between them. This CDR3 is built from 16 residues. The CDR3 region is CASSQAGRQVNYGYTF. As DNA, the CDR3 is TGTGCCAGCAGCCAAGCGGGGAGACAGGTTAACTATGGCTACACCTTC.